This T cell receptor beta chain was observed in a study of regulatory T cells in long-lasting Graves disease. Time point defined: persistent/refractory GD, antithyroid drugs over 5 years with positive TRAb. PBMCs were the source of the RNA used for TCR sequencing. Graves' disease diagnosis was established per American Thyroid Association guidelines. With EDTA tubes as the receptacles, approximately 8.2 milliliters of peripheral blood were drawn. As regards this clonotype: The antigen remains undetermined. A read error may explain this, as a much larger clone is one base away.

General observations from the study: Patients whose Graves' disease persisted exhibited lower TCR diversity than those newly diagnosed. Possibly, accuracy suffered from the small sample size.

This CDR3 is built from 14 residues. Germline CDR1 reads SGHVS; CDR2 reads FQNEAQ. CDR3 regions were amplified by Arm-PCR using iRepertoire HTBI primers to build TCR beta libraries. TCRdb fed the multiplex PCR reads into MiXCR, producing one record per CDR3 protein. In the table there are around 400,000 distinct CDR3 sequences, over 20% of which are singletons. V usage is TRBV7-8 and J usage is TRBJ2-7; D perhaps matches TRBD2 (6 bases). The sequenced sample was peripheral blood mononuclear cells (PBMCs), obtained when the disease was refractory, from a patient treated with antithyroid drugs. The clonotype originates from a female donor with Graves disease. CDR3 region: CASSLAHGRYEQHF. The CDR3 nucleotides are TGTGCCAGCAGCTTAGCGCACGGGAGATACGAGCAGCACTTC.